The rows below give T cell receptor beta chains drawn from one sample of a study of blood T cell repertoires in COVID-19. Libraries were prepared by immunoSEQ multiplex PCR; TCRdb keeps only in-frame clonotypes and omits some of them. The sample has roughly 300,000 clones; more than 75% are singletons. What was sequenced was PBMCs or T cells enriched from blood (not recorded which). The receptors were gathered from a young woman who had recovered from COVID-19. Each CDR3 is given with its conserved first and last residue. Fields, in order: D gene, V gene, clone size, J gene, CDR3 DNA, CDR3 protein. The D gene is left open where the match is weak. Some rows have no size entry. The others give once, few or many, or a class for an expanded clone.

D gene: TRBD2; V gene: TRBV24-1; clone size: -; J gene: TRBJ2-2; CDR3 DNA: TGTGCCACCAGTGACGCCGGACTAGCGGGGTACACCGGGGAGCTGTTTTTT; CDR3 protein: CATSDAGLAGYTGELFF
D gene: TRBD1; V gene: TRBV4-2; clone size: -; J gene: TRBJ1-2; CDR3 DNA: TGTGCCAGCAGCCAAACCCCCGGACAGGGTCATGATGGCTACACCTTC; CDR3 protein: CASSQTPGQGHDGYTF
D gene: -; V gene: TRBV7-9; clone size: -; J gene: TRBJ1-2; CDR3 DNA: TGTGCCAGCAGCTTAGAAGGGGGTAGGGGACCTGGCTACACCTTC; CDR3 protein: CASSLEGGRGPGYTF
D gene: TRBD1; V gene: TRBV18; clone size: -; J gene: TRBJ2-7; CDR3 DNA: TGTGCCAGCTCAATAGGGACAGAGCGCGAGCAGTACTTC; CDR3 protein: CASSIGTEREQYF
D gene: -; V gene: TRBV5-5; clone size: -; J gene: TRBJ1-2; CDR3 DNA: TGTGCCAGCAGCCCTCGTTCTAACTATGGCTACACCTTC; CDR3 protein: CASSPRSNYGYTF
D gene: TRBD1; V gene: TRBV9; clone size: -; J gene: TRBJ2-3; CDR3 DNA: TGTGCCAGCAGCGGGGACAGGATCACAGATACGCAGTATTTT; CDR3 protein: CASSGDRITDTQYF
D gene: -; V gene: TRBV3-1/TRBV3-2; clone size: once; J gene: TRBJ1-2; CDR3 DNA: TGTGCCAGCAGCCAAGATCCGTGGTTTAACAGGCCCAACTATGGCTACACCTTC; CDR3 protein: CASSQDPWFNRPNYGYTF
D gene: -; V gene: TRBV12-3/TRBV12-4; clone size: -; J gene: TRBJ1-2; CDR3 DNA: TGTGCCAGCAGTTTTGCGGGGGGCGTCAGCTACACCTTC; CDR3 protein: CASSFAGGVSYTF
D gene: TRBD1; V gene: TRBV6-5; clone size: few; J gene: TRBJ1-5; CDR3 DNA: TGTGCCAGCAGTCATTACAGGGGGCAGCCGATCTTTTTT; CDR3 protein: CASSHYRGQPIFF
D gene: TRBD1; V gene: TRBV27; clone size: -; J gene: TRBJ2-7; CDR3 DNA: TGTGCCAGCAGTTTATTCGGACAGGGGGCCTGGGAGCAGTACTTC; CDR3 protein: CASSLFGQGAWEQYF
D gene: -; V gene: TRBV2; clone size: -; J gene: TRBJ1-2; CDR3 DNA: TGTGCCAGCAGTGATGCACAGGGTGGCGGCTACACCTTC; CDR3 protein: CASSDAQGGGYTF
D gene: TRBD2; V gene: TRBV6-1; clone size: once; J gene: TRBJ2-3; CDR3 DNA: TGTGCCAGCAGTGAAAGAGGCGGGAGTCGCACAGATACGCAGTATTTT; CDR3 protein: CASSERGGSRTDTQYF
D gene: -; V gene: TRBV3-1/TRBV3-2; clone size: -; J gene: TRBJ1-4; CDR3 DNA: TGTGCCAGCAGCCGAGGGACTCCCGATGGGGAAAAACTGTTTTTT; CDR3 protein: CASSRGTPDGEKLFF
D gene: -; V gene: TRBV2; clone size: -; J gene: TRBJ1-1; CDR3 DNA: TGTGCCAGCAGGGAGCCCTGGAGAACTGAAGCTTTCTTT; CDR3 protein: CASREPWRTEAFF
D gene: TRBD1; V gene: TRBV7-9; clone size: -; J gene: TRBJ1-6; CDR3 DNA: TGTGCCAGCAGCTTCCCAGGGGGTAGCACGAATTCACCCCTCCACTTT; CDR3 protein: CASSFPGGSTNSPLHF
D gene: -; V gene: TRBV30; clone size: -; J gene: TRBJ1-6; CDR3 DNA: TGTGCCTGGAGTGTTAATAATTCACCCCTCCACTTT; CDR3 protein: CAWSVNNSPLHF
D gene: -; V gene: TRBV5-8; clone size: few; J gene: TRBJ1-1; CDR3 DNA: TGTGCCAGCAGCTTGGCTGGGGCTCTGGGGGCTTTCTTT; CDR3 protein: CASSLAGALGAFF
D gene: -; V gene: TRBV5-4; clone size: -; J gene: TRBJ2-2; CDR3 DNA: TGTGCCAGCAGCTCATGGAGGCGGGATACGAACACCGGGGAGCTGTTTTTT; CDR3 protein: CASSSWRRDTNTGELFF
D gene: -; V gene: TRBV30; clone size: -; J gene: TRBJ1-4; CDR3 DNA: TGTGCCTGGAGTCACCAGTGGGCCAATGAAAAACTGTTTTTT; CDR3 protein: CAWSHQWANEKLFF
D gene: -; V gene: TRBV5-8; clone size: -; J gene: TRBJ1-1; CDR3 DNA: TGTGCCAGCAGCTTGGTGAGGTTTTGGGCTTTCTTT; CDR3 protein: CASSLVRFWAFF
D gene: TRBD2; V gene: TRBV27; clone size: -; J gene: TRBJ2-7; CDR3 DNA: TGTGCCAGCAGTTTAGGCCTAGCGGGCGAGGGAGACTACGAGCAGTACTTC; CDR3 protein: CASSLGLAGEGDYEQYF
D gene: -; V gene: TRBV6-1; clone size: -; J gene: TRBJ2-4; CDR3 DNA: TGTGCCAGCAGTGAAGGGCGCCGGGGGATTCAGTACTTC; CDR3 protein: CASSEGRRGIQYF
D gene: -; V gene: TRBV10-3; clone size: -; J gene: TRBJ1-1; CDR3 DNA: TGTGCCATCAAGTCACAGGCGAACACTGAAGCTTTCTTT; CDR3 protein: CAIKSQANTEAFF
D gene: -; V gene: TRBV19; clone size: once; J gene: TRBJ2-5; CDR3 DNA: TGTGCCAGTAGTATCCAAGACAGGGAGACCCAGTACTTC; CDR3 protein: CASSIQDRETQYF
D gene: -; V gene: TRBV5-4; clone size: -; J gene: TRBJ1-4; CDR3 DNA: TGTGCCAGCAGCTTGACAGGCCCTAATGAAAAACTGTTTTTT; CDR3 protein: CASSLTGPNEKLFF
D gene: -; V gene: TRBV5-1; clone size: -; J gene: TRBJ1-2; CDR3 DNA: TGCGCCAGCAGCTCCCCGGACATACCCTATGGCTACACCTTC; CDR3 protein: CASSSPDIPYGYTF
D gene: -; V gene: TRBV27; clone size: -; J gene: TRBJ2-1; CDR3 DNA: TGTGCCAGCAGTCCTGGGACAATCAATGAGCAGTTCTTC; CDR3 protein: CASSPGTINEQFF
D gene: -; V gene: TRBV11-2; clone size: -; J gene: TRBJ2-5; CDR3 DNA: TGTGCCAGCAGCTTAGCGGGATCAGCGGAGACCCAGTACTTC; CDR3 protein: CASSLAGSAETQYF
D gene: TRBD2; V gene: TRBV11-2; clone size: once; J gene: TRBJ2-3; CDR3 DNA: TGTGCCAGCAGCTTAGCGGGGGGGTTAGGGGATACGCAGTATTTT; CDR3 protein: CASSLAGGLGDTQYF
D gene: TRBD1; V gene: TRBV19; clone size: -; J gene: TRBJ1-1; CDR3 DNA: TGTGCCAGTAGCCAACAGGGGGTTGGCACTGAAGCTTTCTTT; CDR3 protein: CASSQQGVGTEAFF
D gene: -; V gene: TRBV10-1; clone size: -; J gene: TRBJ2-2; CDR3 DNA: TGCGCCAGCGCGGCGAACACCGGGGAGCTGTTTTTT; CDR3 protein: CASAANTGELFF
D gene: -; V gene: TRBV7-2; clone size: -; J gene: TRBJ1-2; CDR3 DNA: TGTGCCAGCAGCTTCCAGGGGAAGAACTATGGCTACACCTTC; CDR3 protein: CASSFQGKNYGYTF
D gene: -; V gene: TRBV27; clone size: -; J gene: TRBJ1-1; CDR3 DNA: TGTGCCAGCAGTTTCGGGGGAGGGAACACTGAAGCTTTCTTT; CDR3 protein: CASSFGGGNTEAFF
D gene: TRBD2; V gene: TRBV27; clone size: -; J gene: TRBJ2-1; CDR3 DNA: TGTGCCAGCAGTAAACTAGCGGGAGTTTACAATGAGCAGTTCTTC; CDR3 protein: CASSKLAGVYNEQFF
D gene: -; V gene: TRBV2; clone size: -; J gene: TRBJ1-5; CDR3 DNA: TGTGCCAGCAGTTTCCAGGGGTATAGCAATCAGCCCCAGCATTTT; CDR3 protein: CASSFQGYSNQPQHF
D gene: -; V gene: TRBV20-1; clone size: -; J gene: TRBJ1-1; CDR3 DNA: TGCAGTGCGGTAGGGGGCACTGAAGCTTTCTTT; CDR3 protein: CSAVGGTEAFF
D gene: TRBD1; V gene: TRBV5-6; clone size: once; J gene: TRBJ2-7; CDR3 DNA: TGTGCCAGCAGCTCCGACAGGGATGGTAACAACGAGCAGTACTTC; CDR3 protein: CASSSDRDGNNEQYF
D gene: TRBD1; V gene: TRBV19; clone size: -; J gene: TRBJ1-5; CDR3 DNA: TGTGCCAGTAGTATAGAGGGGACAGGGCAGCCCCAGCATTTT; CDR3 protein: CASSIEGTGQPQHF
D gene: TRBD1; V gene: TRBV15; clone size: -; J gene: TRBJ1-2; CDR3 DNA: TGTGCCACCAGCAGCCGACAGGGGAGGGCCCTGGGCTATGGCTACACCTTC; CDR3 protein: CATSSRQGRALGYGYTF
D gene: -; V gene: TRBV11-2; clone size: -; J gene: TRBJ2-7; CDR3 DNA: TGTGCCAGCAGCTCAGTCGGGAGAAGAGGCTACGAGCAGTACTTC; CDR3 protein: CASSSVGRRGYEQYF
D gene: -; V gene: TRBV5-1; clone size: -; J gene: TRBJ1-1; CDR3 DNA: TGCGCCAGCCAATTCCAGGGGGAAGCTTTCTTT; CDR3 protein: CASQFQGEAFF
D gene: -; V gene: TRBV7-9; clone size: -; J gene: TRBJ2-2; CDR3 DNA: TGTGCCAGCAGCTGGGGCAAGGGCACCGGGGAGCTGTTTTTT; CDR3 protein: CASSWGKGTGELFF
D gene: TRBD1; V gene: TRBV4-1; clone size: -; J gene: TRBJ1-4; CDR3 DNA: TGCGCCAGCAGCCAACAGGGGGCCACTAATGAAAAACTGTTTTTT; CDR3 protein: CASSQQGATNEKLFF
D gene: TRBD1; V gene: TRBV5-1; clone size: -; J gene: TRBJ2-7; CDR3 DNA: TGCGCCAGCAACAATTTCCCCGGACAGGGGGGTTTCTCCTACGAGCAGTACTTC; CDR3 protein: CASNNFPGQGGFSYEQYF
D gene: -; V gene: TRBV30; clone size: -; J gene: TRBJ1-1; CDR3 DNA: TGTGCCTGGAGTGTACAGGAAAACACTGAAGCTTTCTTT; CDR3 protein: CAWSVQENTEAFF
D gene: -; V gene: TRBV28; clone size: -; J gene: TRBJ1-1; CDR3 DNA: TGTGCCAGCAGTTTTCATAGTCAAGACACTGAAGCTTTCTTT; CDR3 protein: CASSFHSQDTEAFF
D gene: TRBD1; V gene: TRBV3-1/TRBV3-2; clone size: -; J gene: TRBJ1-6; CDR3 DNA: TGTGCCAGCAGCCCTTACAGGGGTCAGGGGTATAATTCACCCCTCCACTTT; CDR3 protein: CASSPYRGQGYNSPLHF
D gene: -; V gene: TRBV6-5; clone size: -; J gene: TRBJ1-3; CDR3 DNA: TGTGCCAGCACCGAGGACGCAGGGTACACCATATATTTT; CDR3 protein: CASTEDAGYTIYF
D gene: -; V gene: TRBV5-8; clone size: -; J gene: TRBJ1-5; CDR3 DNA: TGTGCCAGCAGCTCACGCGGGATGATGCATCAGCCCCAGCATTTT; CDR3 protein: CASSSRGMMHQPQHF
D gene: -; V gene: TRBV5-1; clone size: -; J gene: TRBJ2-7; CDR3 DNA: TGCGCCAGCAGTTTGGGGGGGACAGGCACCTACGAGCAGTACTTC; CDR3 protein: CASSLGGTGTYEQYF
D gene: TRBD1; V gene: TRBV5-6; clone size: -; J gene: TRBJ1-6; CDR3 DNA: TGTGCCAGCAGCGAATGGACAGGGACCTATAATTCACCCCTCCACTTT; CDR3 protein: CASSEWTGTYNSPLHF
D gene: -; V gene: TRBV12-2; clone size: few; J gene: TRBJ1-4; CDR3 DNA: TGTGCAAGTCGCTTAGGAAGGGGGTGGGAAAAACTGTTTTTT; CDR3 protein: CASRLGRGWEKLFF
D gene: -; V gene: TRBV9; clone size: -; J gene: TRBJ2-3; CDR3 DNA: TGTGCCAGCAGCGTAGGGGGGCCCGGTAGCACAGATACGCAGTATTTT; CDR3 protein: CASSVGGPGSTDTQYF
D gene: TRBD2; V gene: TRBV5-4; clone size: few; J gene: TRBJ2-1; CDR3 DNA: TGTGCCAGCAGCTTAAAGCAAAGCGGGAGGAACAATGAGCAGTTCTTC; CDR3 protein: CASSLKQSGRNNEQFF